This T cell receptor (beta chain) was profiled in a study of cytomegalovirus exposure and HLA in healthy donors. PCR was performed using 60 Vbeta and 13 Jbeta primers. The assay was immunoSEQ multiplex PCR, and TCRdb's table has in-frame clones only and misses some. The table records 84,000 or so clones, around 82% of them present only once. Germline V gene sequence: CDR1 GTSNPN, CDR2 SVGIG (reference sequence). V lost 0 bases, J lost 5 bases, and 9 bases stayed unmatched. CDR3 length: 16 residues. The TCR sequence derives from a middle-aged man in good health and CMV-seronegative. This chain connects TRBV30 to TRBJ2-5, with 10 bases identical to TRBD2. Specimen: PBMCs. This chain's CDR3 is CAWSVASGGGRETQYF. Here the CDR3 DNA reads TGTGCCTGGAGTGTAGCCAGCGGGGGGGGCCGGGAGACCCAGTACTTC.